These 14 T cell receptor beta chains were sequenced from one sample in a study of OX40 agonist ivuxolimab in advanced cancers. The library was prepared using the immunoSEQ multiplex PCR assay. This immuneACCESS table, as held by TCRdb, lists in-frame sequences with V and J called but not all clones. Of the missing ones, under half trace to an unresolved V gene in checked studies; the others have no known cause. In this sample the table shows more than 70,000 clones, about 92% of which occur a single time. More than 13% of the sample is held by the ten biggest clonotypes. The material was CD4+ or CD8+ T cells sorted from blood, obtained in a trial of the OX40 agonist ivuxolimab. The receptors originated from an adult with an advanced solid tumor such as melanoma, head and neck, liver or kidney cancer.

The CDR3 DNA reads TGTGCCAGCCGGTCCTATGGCTACACCTTC. It codes for CASRSYGYTF. V gene TRBV28 combines with J gene TRBJ1-2; no definite D call. The CDR3 loop spans 10 amino acids. Trimming shortened V by 8 bases and J by 4 bases, and 5 bases separated the two germline ends. Germline V gene lookup returns CDR1 MDHEN and CDR2 SYDVKM.

The rearrangement joins TRBV29-1 to TRBJ2-4; perhaps D is TRBD1 or TRBD2 (5 bases each). The germline gives CDR1 SQVTM, CDR2 ANQGSEA. The CDR3 has 15 residues. V was trimmed by 7 bases and J by 3 bases, leaving 19 bases between them. CDR3 nucleotide sequence: TGCAGCGCCAGGACGGCAGGGAGACTCAAAAACATTCAGTACTTC. Amino acids: CSARTAGRLKNIQYF.

V and J are TRBV19 and TRBJ2-5; TRBD1 aligns across 8 bases. Germline V gene lookup returns CDR1 LNHDA and CDR2 SQIVND (reference sequence). CDR3 size: 16 residues. V was pared by 5 bases and J by 2 bases, with 10 bases of the junction left unmatched. The CDR3 loop is CASSLQGAELQETQYF. CDR3 bases: TGTGCCAGTAGTTTGCAGGGGGCCGAGCTACAAGAGACCCAGTACTTC. Using reference TRBV19 and TRBJ2-5 for the parts outside the CDR3, the full variable domain is DGGITQSPKYLFRKEGQNVTLSCEQNLNHDAMYWYRQDPGQGLRLIYYSQIVNDFQKGDIAEGYSVSREKKESFPLTVTSAQKNPTAFYLCASSLQGAELQETQYFGPGTRLLVL.

V and J are TRBV15 and TRBJ2-1; maybe TRBD1 (5 bases). Deletions cut 2 bases from V and 4 bases from J, with 12 bases between. Germline CDR1 and CDR2: LNHNV and YYDKDF (reference sequence). The CDR3 is made up of 15 amino acids. The CDR3 protein is CATSRYRDRYNEQFF. The CDR3 nucleotides are TGTGCCACCAGCAGATACCGAGACAGATACAATGAGCAGTTCTTC.

CDR3 sequence: CASSPGGWGSYNEQFF. CDR3 nucleotide sequence: TGTGCCAGCAGCCCTGGGGGCTGGGGGTCCTACAATGAGCAGTTCTTC. The V call is TRBV28, the J call TRBJ2-1, with a tentative D call TRBD1 (6 bases). Germline CDR1 is MDHEN and CDR2 is SYDVKM. Trimming stripped 6 bases from V and 1 base from J, with 16 bases between. This CDR3 region has 16 residues.

The gene calls are TRBV7-9 and TRBJ2-7; 7 positions agree with TRBD2. Germline CDR1 SEHNR, CDR2 FQNEAQ (reference sequence). CDR3 length equals 15 residues. Trimming took 3 bases from V and 0 from J; bases not matched to a gene: 5. The CDR3 sequence is CASSLVAGPSYEQYF. In DNA form, the CDR3 reads TGTGCCAGCAGCTTGGTAGCGGGCCCCTCCTACGAGCAGTACTTC. Supplemented by reference TRBV7-9 and TRBJ2-7, the full variable domain reads DTGVSQNPRHKITKRGQNVTFRCDPISEHNRLYWYRQTLGQGPEFLTYFQNEAQLEKSRLLSDRFSAERPKGSFSTLEIQRTEQGDSAMYLCASSLVAGPSYEQYFGPGTRLTVT.

The V gene is TRBV29-1, the J gene TRBJ1-2, with 7 bases matching TRBD1. J was trimmed by 4 bases and V by 7 bases; bases with no gene match: 15. The CDR3 is 15 residues long. Germline assignment: CDR1 SQVTM and CDR2 ANQGSEA. In nucleotides, the CDR3 is TGCAGCGCAACAGGGGCGGCCCTCGAGAGCTATGGCTACACCTTC. This codes for CSATGAALESYGYTF.

The V gene is TRBV28, the J gene TRBJ2-7, with D possibly called TRBD1 or TRBD2 (6 bases each). CDR1 MDHEN and CDR2 SYDVKM come from the germline V gene. Trimming left V 4 bases short and J 3 bases short, with 19 bases between. The CDR3 is made up of 16 amino acids. CDR3 loop: CASSSPRGREFYEQYF. The DNA for the CDR3 is TGTGCCAGCAGTTCCCCTCGGGGGCGGGAATTCTACGAGCAGTACTTC.

This sequence joins TRBV29-1 and TRBJ1-2; 7 bases fit TRBD1. The CDR3 covers 13 residues. In germline, CDR1 is SQVTM, CDR2 ANQGSEA. Trimming cost V 3 bases and J 4 bases; bases outside gene matches: 5. The CDR3 sequence is CSVDPTGVYGYTF. In DNA form, the CDR3 reads TGCAGCGTTGACCCCACAGGGGTCTATGGCTACACCTTC.

This clone appeared a single time. The chain carries TRBV29-1 and TRBJ2-4; 9 nucleotides agree with TRBD1. Germline loops: CDR1 SQVTM, CDR2 ANQGSEA. The V and J ends lost 4 bases and 7 bases, in that order; junction bases with no gene match: 11. The CDR3 consists of 15 residues. CDR3 DNA: TGCAGCGTTGTGGTGGACAGGGGTGTTTGGAACATTCAGTACTTC. Translating it yields CSVVVDRGVWNIQYF.

This chain's CDR3 is CASSLPLGPQHF. As DNA, the CDR3 is TGTGCCAGCAGCCTCCCTTTGGGGCCCCAGCATTTT. The rearrangement joins TRBV28 to TRBJ1-5; D remains unclear. Germline V gene sequence: CDR1 MDHEN, CDR2 SYDVKM. Deletions cut 6 bases from V and 9 bases from J, with 12 bases between. This CDR3 is 12 amino acids long.

The rearrangement joins TRBV9 to TRBJ1-3; TRBD1 aligns across 10 bases. V lost 3 bases, J lost 2 bases, and 2 bases stayed unmatched. Per germline, CDR1 SGDLS and CDR2 YYNGEE. The CDR3 totals 15 residues. In nucleotides, the CDR3 is TGTGCCAGCAGCGCGGACAGGGGGACTGGAAACACCATATATTTT. Its protein product is CASSADRGTGNTIYF.

J is TRBJ1-1 and V is TRBV28; D gene unclear. The germline V gene encodes CDR1 MDHEN and CDR2 SYDVKM. The CDR3 runs to 13 residues. The V and J ends lost 6 bases and 2 bases respectively, with 10 bases between them. The CDR3 DNA follows: TGTGCCAGCAGCGAGGACGGCAACACTGAAGCTTTCTTT. Its protein is CASSEDGNTEAFF. The full variable domain, with the rest looked up from reference TRBV28 and TRBJ1-1, is DVKVTQSSRYLVKRTGEKVFLECVQDMDHENMFWYRQDPGLGLRLIYFSYDVKMKEKGDIPEGYSVSREKKERFSLILESASTNQTSMYLCASSEDGNTEAFFGQGTRLTVV.

The J gene is TRBJ2-7, the V gene TRBV11-2; D is ambiguous. Germline assignment: CDR1 SGHAT and CDR2 FQNNGV. Trimming took 1 base from V and 2 from J, leaving 6 bases between them. The CDR3 has 13 residues. CDR3: CASSLGHTYEQYF. CDR3 DNA sequence: TGTGCCAGCAGCTTAGGGCACACCTACGAGCAGTACTTC.